The sequence of this TCR beta chain was determined in a study of molecular identifiers for immune sequencing clone quantification. General study results and limits: Clones that had above 20 RNA copies took up over 99% of effector molecules but under 1% in naive cells.

This clonotype was recorded at least ten times. The antigen remains undetermined. Trimming took 4 bases from V and 0 from J, leaving 14 bases between them. CDR1 is SGHRS, CDR2 YFSETQ, per germline. The CDR3 extends over 15 amino acids. TCRdb reprocessed the PCR reads with MiXCR, giving one entry per CDR3 protein. This sample has a few hundred thousand distinct CDR3 sequences, with 24% found just once. Sequencing input: naive CD8+ T cells from blood, with Jurkat cell RNA spiked in. The subset: FACS-sorted CD8+CD4-CCR7+CD45RA+ naive T cells. The chain links TRBV5-1 to TRBJ2-7, with D possibly called TRBD1 or TRBD2 (5 bases each). The clonotype was recovered from a human donor in good health. Some libraries in this study had Jurkat cell RNA spiked in. CDR3 in DNA: TGCGCCAGCAGCGTCGGGGCAGGTAACTCCTACGAGCAGTACTTC. It is translated as CASSVGAGNSYEQYF.